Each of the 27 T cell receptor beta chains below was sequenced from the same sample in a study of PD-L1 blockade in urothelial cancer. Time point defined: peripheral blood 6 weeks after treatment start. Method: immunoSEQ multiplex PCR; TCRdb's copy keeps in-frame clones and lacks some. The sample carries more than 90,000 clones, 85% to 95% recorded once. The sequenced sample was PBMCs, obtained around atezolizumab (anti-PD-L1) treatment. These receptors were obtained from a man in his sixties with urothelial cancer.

The CDR3 coding sequence is TGTGCCAGCAGCTTGGATAGCGGGGGGGCTAGTGTCTTAACCCAGTACTTC. Its translation: CASSLDSGGASVLTQYF. The rearrangement uses TRBV5-4 and TRBJ2-5, with 11 bases that match TRBD2. J gave up 8 bases and V 0 bases, and 12 bases lay outside the gene matches. Germline V CDR1 and CDR2: SGHNT, YYREEE (reference sequence). There are 17 residues in the CDR3. Together with reference TRBV5-4 and TRBJ2-5, the CDR3 gives the full variable domain: ETGVTQSPTHLIKTRGQQVTLRCSSQSGHNTVSWYQQALGQGPQFIFQYYREEENGRGNFPPRFSGLQFPNYSSELNVNALELDDSALYLCASSLDSGGASVLTQYFGPGTRLLVL.

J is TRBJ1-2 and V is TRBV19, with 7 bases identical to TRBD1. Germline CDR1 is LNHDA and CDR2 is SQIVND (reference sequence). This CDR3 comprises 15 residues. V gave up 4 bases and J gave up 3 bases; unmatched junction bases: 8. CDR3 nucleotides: TGTGCCAGTAGTACGACAGGGTCCTTTGACTATGGCTACACCTTC. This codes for CASSTTGSFDYGYTF.

The CDR3 reads CASSPGTGYNEQFF. CDR3 nucleotide sequence: TGTGCCAGCAGCCCCGGGACAGGGTACAATGAGCAGTTCTTC. The rearrangement links TRBV4-2 to TRBJ2-1; the match to TRBD1 covers 9 bases. This CDR3 is built from 14 residues. Trimming at V came to 4 bases and at J to 4 bases, leaving 2 bases not matched to a gene. The germline V gene has CDR1 LGHNA and CDR2 YNFKEQ.

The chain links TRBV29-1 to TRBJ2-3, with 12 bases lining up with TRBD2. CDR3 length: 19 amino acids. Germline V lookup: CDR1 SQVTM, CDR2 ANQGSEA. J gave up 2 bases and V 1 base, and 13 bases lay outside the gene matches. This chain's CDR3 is CSVEVLWSSGRGNTDTQYF. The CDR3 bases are TGCAGCGTTGAAGTTTTATGGTCTAGCGGGAGGGGGAACACAGATACGCAGTATTTT.

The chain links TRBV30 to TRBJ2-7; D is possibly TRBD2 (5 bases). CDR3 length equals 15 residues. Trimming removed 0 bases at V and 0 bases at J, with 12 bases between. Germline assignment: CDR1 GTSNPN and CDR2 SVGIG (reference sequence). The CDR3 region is CAWSVGRRISYEQYF. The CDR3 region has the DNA TGTGCCTGGAGTGTAGGGAGACGTATCTCCTACGAGCAGTACTTC.

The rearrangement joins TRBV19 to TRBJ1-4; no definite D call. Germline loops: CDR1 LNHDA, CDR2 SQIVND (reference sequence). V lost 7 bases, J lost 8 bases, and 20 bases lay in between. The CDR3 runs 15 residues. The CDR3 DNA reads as TGTGCCAGTACCATCCCCTCCCTGGAGAGCGAAAAACTGTTTTTT. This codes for CASTIPSLESEKLFF.

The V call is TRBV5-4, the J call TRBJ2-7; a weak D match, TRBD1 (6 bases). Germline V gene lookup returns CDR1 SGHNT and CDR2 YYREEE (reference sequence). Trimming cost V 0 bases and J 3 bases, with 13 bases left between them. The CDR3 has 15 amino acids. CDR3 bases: TGTGCCAGCAGCTTGGGTCAGGGGACGGACTACGAGCAGTACTTC. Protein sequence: CASSLGQGTDYEQYF.

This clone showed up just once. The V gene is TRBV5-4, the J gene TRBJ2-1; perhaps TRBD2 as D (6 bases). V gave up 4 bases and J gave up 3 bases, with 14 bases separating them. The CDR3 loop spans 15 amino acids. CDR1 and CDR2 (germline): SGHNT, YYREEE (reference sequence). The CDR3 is CASSPRSGGYNEQFF. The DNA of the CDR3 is TGTGCCAGCAGCCCAAGATCCGGGGGCTACAATGAGCAGTTCTTC.

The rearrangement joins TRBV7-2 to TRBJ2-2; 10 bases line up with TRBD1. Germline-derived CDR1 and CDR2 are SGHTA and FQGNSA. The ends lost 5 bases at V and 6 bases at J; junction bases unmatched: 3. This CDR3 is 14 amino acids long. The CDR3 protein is CASSRDRGSGELFF. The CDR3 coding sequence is TGTGCCAGCAGCCGGGACAGGGGTTCCGGGGAGCTGTTTTTT.

CDR3 DNA: TGTGCCAGCAGCTACAGGGGGCTCAGTTCACCCCTCCACTTT. Translated, it gives CASSYRGLSSPLHF. J is TRBJ1-6 and V is TRBV7-9, with TRBD1 identical over 9 bases. The V and J ends lost 4 bases and 9 bases, in that order; junction bases with no gene match: 4. CDR3 length equals 14 residues. Per the germline V gene, CDR1 is SEHNR and CDR2 is FQNEAQ (reference sequence).

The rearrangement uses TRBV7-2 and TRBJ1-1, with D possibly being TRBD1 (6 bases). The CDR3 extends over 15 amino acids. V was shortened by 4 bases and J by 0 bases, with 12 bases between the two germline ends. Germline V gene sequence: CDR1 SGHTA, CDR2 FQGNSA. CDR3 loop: CASSSGGGMNTEAFF. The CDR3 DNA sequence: TGTGCCAGCAGCTCGGGGGGGGGCATGAACACTGAAGCTTTCTTT.

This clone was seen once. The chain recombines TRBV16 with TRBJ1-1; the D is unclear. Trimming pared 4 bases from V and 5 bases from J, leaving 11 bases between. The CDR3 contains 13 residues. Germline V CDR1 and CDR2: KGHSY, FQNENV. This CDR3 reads CASSPTLGTEAFF. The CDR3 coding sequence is TGTGCCAGCAGCCCAACCCTAGGTACTGAAGCTTTCTTT.

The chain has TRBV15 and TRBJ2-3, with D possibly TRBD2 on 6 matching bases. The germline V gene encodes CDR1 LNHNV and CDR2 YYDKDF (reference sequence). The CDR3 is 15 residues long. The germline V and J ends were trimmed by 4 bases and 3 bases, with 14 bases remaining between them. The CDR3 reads CATSTTSSGTDTQYF. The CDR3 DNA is TGTGCCACCAGCACAACTAGCAGCGGGACAGATACGCAGTATTTT.

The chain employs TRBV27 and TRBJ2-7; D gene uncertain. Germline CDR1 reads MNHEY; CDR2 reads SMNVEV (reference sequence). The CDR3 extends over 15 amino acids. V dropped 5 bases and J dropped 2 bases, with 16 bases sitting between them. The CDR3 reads CASSPFKTGPYEQYF. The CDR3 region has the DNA TGTGCCAGCAGTCCTTTTAAGACTGGTCCCTACGAGCAGTACTTC.

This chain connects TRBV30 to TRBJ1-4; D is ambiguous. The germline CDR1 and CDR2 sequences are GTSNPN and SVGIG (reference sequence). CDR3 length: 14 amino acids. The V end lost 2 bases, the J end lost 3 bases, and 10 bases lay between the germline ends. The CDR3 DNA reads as TGTGCCTGGAGTTTACTGTCATCTAATGAAAAACTGTTTTTT. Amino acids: CAWSLLSSNEKLFF.

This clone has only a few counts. CDR3 region: CASSAEQGFLGTEAFF. CDR3 bases: TGTGCCAGCAGTGCAGAACAGGGTTTTTTGGGGACTGAAGCTTTCTTT. The rearrangement joins TRBV2 to TRBJ1-1, with D maybe TRBD1 (6 bases). With 4 bases removed from V and 5 bases from J, the gap between germline ends came to 20 bases. Looked up from germline, CDR1 is SNHLY and CDR2 is FYNNEI. The CDR3 contains 16 residues.

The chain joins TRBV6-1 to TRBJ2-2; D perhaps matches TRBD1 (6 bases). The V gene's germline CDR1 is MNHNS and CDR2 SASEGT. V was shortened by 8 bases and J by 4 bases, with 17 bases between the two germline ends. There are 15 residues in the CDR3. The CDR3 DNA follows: TGTGCCAGCGTAACACAGGGTTCACGCACCGGGGAGCTGTTTTTT. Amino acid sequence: CASVTQGSRTGELFF.

CDR3 sequence (DNA): TGTGCCAGCTCACAGTTTGCAAGCGAAAGGGGATTCGTAGAGACCCAGTACTTC. Translation: CASSQFASERGFVETQYF. The chain joins TRBV18 to TRBJ2-5; D is possibly TRBD1 (5 bases). The CDR3 is made up of 18 amino acids. CDR1 is KGHSH and CDR2 is LQKENI in the germline V gene. V lost 4 bases and J 4 bases, leaving 25 bases between the germline ends.

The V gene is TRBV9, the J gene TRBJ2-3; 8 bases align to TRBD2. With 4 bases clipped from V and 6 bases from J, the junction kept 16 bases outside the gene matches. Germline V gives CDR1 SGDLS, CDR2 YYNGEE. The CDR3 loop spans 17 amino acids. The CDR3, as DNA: TGTGCCAGCAGCCCCTTTAGCGGGGAGGGCTCACGGGATACGCAGTATTTT. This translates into CASSPFSGEGSRDTQYF.

CDR3 protein: CASSLNSVHEQFF. The CDR3 DNA sequence: TGTGCCAGCAGCTTGAACTCGGTCCATGAGCAGTTCTTC. The chain has TRBV7-3 and TRBJ2-1; D call uncertain. This CDR3 has 13 amino acids. CDR1 is SGHTA, CDR2 FQGTGA, per germline. V was cut by 3 bases and J by 8 bases, with 11 bases left in between.

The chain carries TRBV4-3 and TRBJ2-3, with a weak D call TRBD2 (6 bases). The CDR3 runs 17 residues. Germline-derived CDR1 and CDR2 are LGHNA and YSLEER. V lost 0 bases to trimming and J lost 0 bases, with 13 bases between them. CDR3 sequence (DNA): TGCGCCAGCAGCCAAGATCTGGCGCGGGGAAGCACAGATACGCAGTATTTT. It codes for CASSQDLARGSTDTQYF.

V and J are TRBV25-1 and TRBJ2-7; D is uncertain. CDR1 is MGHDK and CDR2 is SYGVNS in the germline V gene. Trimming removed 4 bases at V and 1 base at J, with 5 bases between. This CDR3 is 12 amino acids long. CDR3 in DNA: TGTGCCAGCAGTGGGCCGTCCTACGAGCAGTACTTC. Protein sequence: CASSGPSYEQYF.

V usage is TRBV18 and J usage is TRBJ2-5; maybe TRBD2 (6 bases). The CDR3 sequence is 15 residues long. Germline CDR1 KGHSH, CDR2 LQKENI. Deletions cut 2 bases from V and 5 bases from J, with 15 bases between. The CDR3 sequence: CASSPATGVGETQYF. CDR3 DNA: TGTGCCAGCTCACCAGCGACGGGAGTGGGTGAGACCCAGTACTTC.

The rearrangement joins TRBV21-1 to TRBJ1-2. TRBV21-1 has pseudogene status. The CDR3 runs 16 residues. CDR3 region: CASSRAGVKVKYGYTF. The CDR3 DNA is TGTGCCAGCAGCAGGGCGGGAGTCAAGGTTAAGTATGGCTACACCTTC.

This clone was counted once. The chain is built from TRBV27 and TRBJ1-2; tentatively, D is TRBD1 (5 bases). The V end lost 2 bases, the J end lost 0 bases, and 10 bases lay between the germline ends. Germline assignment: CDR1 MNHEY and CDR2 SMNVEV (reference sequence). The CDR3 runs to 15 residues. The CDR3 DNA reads TGTGCCAGCAGTTTACAGGGAGGTGCTAACTATGGCTACACCTTC. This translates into CASSLQGGANYGYTF.

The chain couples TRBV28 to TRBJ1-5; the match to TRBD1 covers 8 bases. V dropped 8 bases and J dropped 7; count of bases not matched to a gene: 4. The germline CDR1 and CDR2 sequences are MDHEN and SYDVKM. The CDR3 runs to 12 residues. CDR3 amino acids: CASQGARQPQHF. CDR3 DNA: TGTGCCAGCCAGGGGGCTCGACAGCCCCAGCATTTT.

DNA of the CDR3: TGTGCCAGCAGTCGTTCAGCTCAGGGAGGCTATGGCTACACCTTC. This codes for CASSRSAQGGYGYTF. V is TRBV6-6 and J is TRBJ1-2; maybe TRBD1 (5 bases). V shed 5 bases and J shed 4 bases, with 17 bases lying between them. Germline CDR1 and CDR2: MNHNY and SVGAGI (reference sequence). This CDR3 region has 15 residues.